The T cell receptor (beta chain) described here comes from a study of T-cell memory formation after mild COVID-19. Study details: Among the donors, TCR clusters were largely specific to each donor.

On this clonotype itself: Its target is unknown.

V was shortened by 3 bases and J by 4 bases, with 12 bases between the two germline ends. CDR3 size: 15 residues. Using constant-segment primers, 5'RACE produced TCR alpha and TCR beta cDNA libraries carrying sample barcodes and UMIs. TCRdb re-called the 5' RACE reads through MiXCR, storing one row per CDR3 protein. Among around 440,000 distinct CDR3 sequences listed, 15% to 20% were seen once. Overall study findings and caveats: SARS-CoV-2 specificity of second-wave clones peaking day 37 was unconfirmed. Clones that got smaller from day 15 to 85 had even CD4/CD8, while clones growing later tipped toward CD4+.

Sequencing was carried out using PBMCs or a T cell subset sorted from them (not recorded which). The TCR comes from an adult woman who had mild COVID-19 (a few samples of this study predate the infection). Cell type and time point are not known. The chain employs TRBV12-3 or TRBV12-4 and TRBJ2-2; a weak D match, TRBD1 (5 bases). The chain's CDR3 is CASSLGTGSTGELFF. CDR3 DNA sequence: TGTGCCAGCAGTTTGGGTACAGGTAGCACCGGGGAGCTGTTTTTT.